These 24 T cell receptor beta chains came from one sample sequenced in a study of cytomegalovirus exposure and HLA in healthy donors. The method was immunoSEQ multiplex PCR; TCRdb's version includes in-frame clones alone and lacks a portion of them. The sample lists some 150,000 clones; approximately 90% were seen once. Sequencing was carried out using PBMCs. The receptors shown here come from a man aged 18 to 35 in good health and CMV-seronegative.

The CDR3 DNA reads as TGCGCCAGCAGCTTGGAGGCGGGGATGGGGGGCTACACCTTC. This codes for CASSLEAGMGGYTF. The genes are TRBV5-1 and TRBJ1-2; D call uncertain. The CDR3 has 14 amino acids. V was trimmed by 0 bases and J by 8 bases, leaving 14 bases between them. The germline CDR1 and CDR2 sequences are SGHRS and YFSETQ.

V and J are TRBV11-1 and TRBJ2-1, with a tentative D call TRBD2 (6 bases). V gave up 2 bases and J gave up 6 bases, with 17 bases separating them. Germline V lookup: CDR1 SGHAT, CDR2 FQDESV (reference sequence). The CDR3 covers 16 residues. CDR3 region: CASSLSGLAISNEQFF. As DNA, the CDR3 is TGTGCCAGCAGCTTAAGCGGGCTAGCGATCTCCAATGAGCAGTTCTTC.

V is TRBV6-1 and J is TRBJ2-1, with 9 positions matching TRBD2. Germline V gene lookup returns CDR1 MNHNS and CDR2 SASEGT. Trimming at V came to 1 base and at J to 5 bases, leaving 6 bases not matched to a gene. The CDR3 runs to 16 residues. The CDR3 loop is CASSEGLAGINNEQFF. CDR3 nucleotides: TGTGCCAGCAGTGAAGGGCTAGCGGGAATCAACAATGAGCAGTTCTTC.

CDR3 nucleotides: TGTGCCAGCAGCACCCGGACAAACCCCTATTTTAACTATGGCTACACCTTC. This codes for CASSTRTNPYFNYGYTF. This rearrangement joins TRBV14 to TRBJ1-2; weak D call: TRBD1 (5 bases). Germline CDR1 is SGHDN and CDR2 is FVKESK. The CDR3 has 17 residues. Trimming removed 5 bases from V and 1 base from J, with 20 bases in between.

This chain joins TRBV7-9 and TRBJ2-2; D uncertain. CDR1 and CDR2 from the germline V gene are SEHNR and FQNEAQ (reference sequence). V was shortened by 3 bases and J by 1 base, with 3 bases between the two germline ends. This CDR3 is 13 amino acids long. DNA for the CDR3: TGTGCCAGCAGCTTCAAGAACACCGGGGAGCTGTTTTTT. It codes for CASSFKNTGELFF.

The V call is TRBV19, the J call TRBJ1-2; 8 nucleotides align to TRBD1. J gave up 4 bases and V 5 bases, and 6 bases lay outside the gene matches. The CDR3 consists of 14 residues. The V gene's germline CDR1 is LNHDA and CDR2 SQIVND (reference sequence). The CDR3 sequence: CASSPGQGGYGYTF. The CDR3 coding sequence is TGTGCCAGTAGTCCAGGACAGGGTGGCTATGGCTACACCTTC.

The chain couples TRBV5-8 to TRBJ2-3; 7 nucleotides agree with TRBD1. CDR3 length: 13 residues. V was pared by 5 bases and J by 7 bases, with 7 bases of the junction left unmatched. Germline loops: CDR1 SGHTS, CDR2 YDEGEE. DNA for the CDR3: TGTGCCAGCAGACCCGACAGGGAGTATACGCAGTATTTT. It yields the protein CASRPDREYTQYF.

The rearrangement joins TRBV5-6 to TRBJ2-5, with 15 bases that match TRBD2. V shed 3 bases, J shed 9 bases, and the junction held 6 bases outside the gene matches. The CDR3 has 15 amino acids. CDR1 and CDR2 from the germline V gene are SGHDT and YYEEEE. The CDR3 DNA follows: TGTGCCAGCAGCTCCGGACTAGCGGGGGGGCGGGCCCAGTACTTC. This translates into CASSSGLAGGRAQYF.

The CDR3 loop reads CASSPPLQGAGQPQHF. The DNA of the CDR3 is TGTGCCAGCAGTCCGCCCTTACAGGGGGCTGGGCAGCCCCAGCATTTT. The J gene is TRBJ1-5, the V gene TRBV6-6, with 9 bases identical to TRBD1. The CDR3 contains 16 residues. The V segment lost 5 bases and the J segment 7 bases; nucleotides outside the gene matches: 12. CDR1 and CDR2 (germline): MNHNY, SVGAGI (reference sequence).

J is TRBJ1-1 and V is TRBV5-1; no clear D. The CDR3 consists of 17 residues. V lost 4 bases and J lost 0, with 19 bases in between. Per the germline V gene, CDR1 is SGHRS and CDR2 is YFSETQ. CDR3 loop: CASSPPGTANMNTEAFF. The CDR3, as DNA: TGCGCCAGCAGCCCCCCTGGAACAGCTAATATGAACACTGAAGCTTTCTTT.

V usage is TRBV6-5 and J usage is TRBJ1-2, with 8 bases matching TRBD1. Germline V CDR1 and CDR2: MNHEY, SVGAGI. CDR3 size: 13 residues. The trim removed 0 bases at V and 8 bases at J, leaving 2 bases unmatched. CDR3 sequence: CASSYSTGAGYTF. CDR3 nucleotide sequence: TGTGCCAGCAGTTACTCGACAGGGGCGGGCTACACCTTC.

This clone came up a few times. The V call is TRBV4-3, the J call TRBJ1-2; weak D call: TRBD1 (5 bases). Trimming removed 0 bases from V and 3 bases from J, with 14 bases in between. The CDR3 loop spans 16 amino acids. CDR1 LGHNA and CDR2 YSLEER come from the germline V gene. CDR3: CASSQDRSGPYYGYTF. The DNA for the CDR3 is TGCGCCAGCAGCCAAGATCGGTCAGGGCCCTACTATGGCTACACCTTC.

V usage is TRBV5-1 and J usage is TRBJ1-1; D might be TRBD1 (6 bases). In germline, CDR1 is SGHRS, CDR2 YFSETQ. This CDR3 comprises 14 residues. V was shortened by 4 bases and J by 1 base, with 11 bases between the two germline ends. The CDR3 spells CASSPGTPNTEAFF. The CDR3 nucleotides are TGCGCCAGCAGCCCCGGGACACCGAACACTGAAGCTTTCTTT.

The chain combines TRBV2 with TRBJ1-2; 7 positions match TRBD1. This CDR3 has 15 amino acids. The germline CDR1 and CDR2 sequences are SNHLY and FYNNEI. J lost 8 bases, V lost 6 bases, and 15 bases had no gene match. The CDR3 DNA sequence: TGTGCCAGCAGCCTCCCACCGGGACAGCTCTTCGGCTACACCTTC. Translating it yields CASSLPPGQLFGYTF.

The chain carries TRBV5-6 and TRBJ2-7; the D gene is possibly TRBD2 (6 bases). Germline CDR1 is SGHDT and CDR2 is YYEEEE. The CDR3 has 14 amino acids. Trimming removed 0 bases from V and 9 bases from J, with 16 bases in between. The CDR3 reads CASSLGSTGAGQYF. CDR3 sequence (DNA): TGTGCCAGCAGCTTGGGAAGTACGGGAGCGGGGCAGTACTTC.

The CDR3 DNA reads TGTGCCAGCAGCTTGGGGGCGGGCGAGACCCAGTACTTC. Translated, it gives CASSLGAGETQYF. V is TRBV11-3 and J is TRBJ2-5, with TRBD1 as a possible D gene (6 bases). V lost 3 bases, J lost 5 bases, and 10 bases lay in between. Germline V gene lookup returns CDR1 SGHNT and CDR2 YENEEA. This CDR3 region has 13 residues.

This clone was picked up one time. The V call is TRBV15, the J call TRBJ2-4, with D possibly matching TRBD2 (6 bases). The CDR3 totals 19 residues. Trimming removed 0 bases from V and 0 bases from J, with 18 bases in between. Germline-derived CDR1 and CDR2 are LNHNV and YYDKDF (reference sequence). The CDR3 sequence is CATSRDGGYGSLAKNIQYF. The CDR3 bases are TGTGCCACCAGCAGAGATGGGGGGTATGGGTCTCTAGCCAAAAACATTCAGTACTTC.

This chain links TRBV6-5 with TRBJ1-1; 8 bases are a match to TRBD1. This CDR3 is 13 amino acids long. The germline CDR1 and CDR2 sequences are MNHEY and SVGAGI. Trimming at V came to 2 bases and at J to 6 bases, leaving 2 bases not matched to a gene. This CDR3 is CASSYADRAEAFF. The CDR3 DNA reads as TGTGCCAGCAGTTACGCGGACAGGGCTGAAGCTTTCTTT.

V is TRBV2 and J is TRBJ1-2, with a tentative D call TRBD1 (5 bases). The CDR3 is 13 residues long. Germline V gives CDR1 SNHLY, CDR2 FYNNEI. Trimming removed 6 bases at V and 7 bases at J, with 15 bases between. CDR3: CASRIETGGGYTF. The CDR3 nucleotides read TGTGCCAGCAGGATTGAAACAGGTGGTGGCTACACCTTC. The entire variable domain, with the rest obtained from reference TRBV2 and TRBJ1-2, is as follows: EPEVTQTPSHQVTQMGQEVILRCVPISNHLYFYWYRQILGQKVEFLVSFYNNEISEKSEIFDDQFSVERPDGSNFTLKIRSTKLEDSAMYFCASRIETGGGYTFGSGTRLTVV.

The chain couples TRBV6-6 to TRBJ1-3, with 7 nucleotides matching TRBD1. Unmatched junction bases numbered 12, after V lost 6 bases and J lost 4 bases. Germline CDR1 reads MNHNY; CDR2 reads SVGAGI (reference sequence). The CDR3 loop spans 16 amino acids. DNA for the CDR3: TGTGCCAGCAGCCGACAGGGCCCCTCGAGCGGAAACACCATATATTTT. Its protein is CASSRQGPSSGNTIYF.

This chain links TRBV29-1 with TRBJ2-1; maybe TRBD1 (5 bases). Germline V CDR1 and CDR2: SQVTM, ANQGSEA. This CDR3 spans 12 amino acids. The V gene lost 2 bases and the J gene lost 5 bases, with 7 bases spanning the gap. CDR3 in DNA: TGCAGCGTTGAACGACAGCACAATGAGCAGTTCTTC. It is translated as CSVERQHNEQFF.

This clone was detected once. V usage is TRBV5-1 and J usage is TRBJ2-3, with 7 bases aligning to TRBD1. The CDR3 sequence is 14 residues long. The germline CDR1 and CDR2 sequences are SGHRS and YFSETQ. After removal of 0 bases from V and 4 bases from J, the junction contained 2 bases not matched to a gene. The chain's CDR3 is CASSLGQGPDTQYF. The CDR3 nucleotides are TGCGCCAGCAGCTTGGGACAGGGACCAGATACGCAGTATTTT.

CDR3 sequence reads: CARVRGGLNRGHEQYV. The CDR3 nucleotides read TGTGCCAGAGTACGGGGGGGACTAAACAGGGGCCACGAGCAGTACGTC. The chain combines TRBV19 with TRBJ2-7, with a possible D match to TRBD2 (8 bases). This CDR3 spans 16 amino acids. V shed 9 bases and J shed 5 bases, with 26 bases lying between them. The germline gives CDR1 LNHDA, CDR2 SQIVND (reference sequence).

This sequence joins TRBV12-5 and TRBJ1-1; no clear D. This CDR3 comprises 13 residues. In germline, CDR1 is LGHNT, CDR2 FRNRAP. V lost 8 bases, J lost 0 bases, and 10 bases lay in between. The CDR3 region has the DNA TGTGCTAGTATTGGACTGGTGAACACTGAAGCTTTCTTT. Encoded protein: CASIGLVNTEAFF.